This is a list of T cell receptor beta chains from one sample in a study of T cells after yellow fever vaccination. Each CDR3 protein is one row after TCRdb ran MiXCR on the 5' RACE reads. This sample yields hundreds of thousands of distinct CDR3 sequences, of which under 20% are seen a single time; around 17% belongs to the top ten. This specimen consisted of PBMCs, obtained before the yellow fever booster vaccination. All receptors derive from a man between 18 and 29 years old who received the YFV17D yellow fever vaccine. Both conserved end residues are part of each CDR3. A D gene is named only where the DNA matches it firmly. The size of a clone is reported for some rows only, either as once, few or many, or as a class for expanded clones.

j_call | d_call | clone_size | v_call | cdr3_nt | cdr3_aa
TRBJ1-5 | - | - | TRBV28 | TGTGCCAGCAGTGCTCACCTTCAGGGTAATCAGCCCCAGCATTTT | CASSAHLQGNQPQHF
TRBJ2-2 | - | - | TRBV7-8 | TGTGCCAGCAGCTTACTCCTGGGAGAGGGGGCCGGGGAGCTGTTTTTT | CASSLLLGEGAGELFF
TRBJ1-4 | - | few | TRBV5-6 | TGTGCCAGCAGCTGGGGGACCGGTCAGGAAAAACTGTTTTTT | CASSWGTGQEKLFF
TRBJ1-2 | - | few | TRBV4-3 | TGCGCCAGCAGCCAAGGGAATCCGGGACGGAAGTATGGCTACACCTTC | CASSQGNPGRKYGYTF
TRBJ1-6 | TRBD1 | - | TRBV7-2 | TGTGCCAGCAGCGTCTTGACAGGGCTCAATTCACCCCTCCACTTT | CASSVLTGLNSPLHF
TRBJ2-2 | TRBD1 | - | TRBV5-5 | TGTGCCAGCAGCTGGGACAGGGGGAGTTCCGGGGAGCTGTTTTTT | CASSWDRGSSGELFF
TRBJ2-6 | - | - | TRBV4-1 | TGCGCCAGCAGCCAATGGTCAGGGCCTGGGGCCAACGTCCTGACTTTC | CASSQWSGPGANVLTF
TRBJ1-2 | TRBD1 | - | TRBV4-3 | TGCGCCAGCAGCCTAGATCCCGGGACAGGCAGCGCTGGTGGCTACACCTTC | CASSLDPGTGSAGGYTF
TRBJ1-4 | TRBD1 | few | TRBV7-9 | TGTGCCAGCAGCGCCCGGGACAGCGGTGAAAAACTGTTTTTT | CASSARDSGEKLFF
TRBJ2-5 | TRBD1 | few | TRBV7-6 | TGTGCCAGCAGCTTAGTCCTCGCCGGGACAGGGATCGGAGAGACCCAGTACTTC | CASSLVLAGTGIGETQYF
TRBJ1-2 | - | few | TRBV12-3/TRBV12-4 | TGTGCCAGCAGTTTTCTAGGGGGTAGCTATGGCTACACCTTC | CASSFLGGSYGYTF
TRBJ2-4 | - | - | TRBV18 | TGTGCCAGCTCCCCTATCGCGGGTATGAACATTCAGTACTTC | CASSPIAGMNIQYF
TRBJ2-3 | - | - | TRBV28 | TGTGCCAGCAGTCCCCTTAGGGTGGATACGCAGTATTTT | CASSPLRVDTQYF
TRBJ1-6 | TRBD1 | few | TRBV5-1 | TGCGCCAGCAGCTTTCAGGGGGCGAGCAATTCACCCCTCCACTTT | CASSFQGASNSPLHF
TRBJ2-2 | - | - | TRBV6-6 | TGTGCCAGCACCACAGTTGCCAGTAAAGCCGGGGAGCTGTTTTTT | CASTTVASKAGELFF
TRBJ1-1 | - | - | TRBV29-1 | TGCAGCGAGCACACTGAAGCTTTCTTT | CSEHTEAFF
TRBJ2-1 | - | - | TRBV5-5 | TGTGCCAGCAGCTTGTTTACCGCTTCAATGAGGGAGCAGTTCTTC | CASSLFTASMREQFF
TRBJ2-5 | - | many | TRBV6-5 | TGTGCCAGCAGTTACTCAGGGTGGAATGGAGAGACCCAGTACTTC | CASSYSGWNGETQYF
TRBJ2-5 | - | - | TRBV11-2 | TGTGCCAGCAGCTTTCGGGGGGCACAAGAGACCCAGTACTTC | CASSFRGAQETQYF
TRBJ2-3 | TRBD2 | - | TRBV11-2 | TGTGCCAGCAGCTTAGTCGGGGGGGGGCCGTATTCAGATACGCAGTATTTT | CASSLVGGGPYSDTQYF
TRBJ1-2 | - | - | TRBV19 | TGTGCCAGTAGTCTCGGAATAGCTAACTATGGCTACACCTTC | CASSLGIANYGYTF
TRBJ1-2 | - | few | TRBV24-1 | TGTGCCACCAGTGATGGCCGACACGGCTATGGCTACACCTTC | CATSDGRHGYGYTF
TRBJ2-5 | TRBD1 | - | TRBV15 | TGTGCCACCAGCCGGGACAGGAACATCCAAGAGACCCAGTACTTC | CATSRDRNIQETQYF
TRBJ1-2 | - | few | TRBV2 | TGTGCCAGCCTGATTGCAGGTTACGGCGGCTACACCTTC | CASLIAGYGGYTF
TRBJ1-1 | - | few | TRBV5-1 | TGCGCCAGCAGGTGGGAGCAGAACACTGAAGCTTTCTTT | CASRWEQNTEAFF
TRBJ1-5 | - | - | TRBV9 | TGTGCCAGCAGCGGTTGGGAGGGACAGCCCCAGCATTTT | CASSGWEGQPQHF
TRBJ2-4 | - | - | TRBV6-2/TRBV6-3 | TGTGCCAGCAGTTACCGACCTCCAGCCAAAAACATTCAGTACTTC | CASSYRPPAKNIQYF
TRBJ1-6 | - | - | TRBV4-3 | TGCGCCAGCAGCCAAGAAGTGTATAATTCACCCCTCCCCTTT | CASSQEVYNSPLPF
TRBJ1-3 | TRBD1 | - | TRBV5-1 | TGCGCCAGCAGCTCCGGGACAGCCGACAACACCATATATTTT | CASSSGTADNTIYF
TRBJ2-7 | TRBD2 | - | TRBV12-3/TRBV12-4 | TGTGCCAGCAGTTCGGCGGGGGGCTCCTACGAGCAGTACTTC | CASSSAGGSYEQYF
TRBJ2-5 | - | - | TRBV5-1 | TGCGCCAGCGGTTTGTCAACGAGGAAAGAGACCCAGTACTTC | CASGLSTRKETQYF
TRBJ2-5 | - | - | TRBV12-3/TRBV12-4 | TGTGCCAGCAGTACGAGTTGGGAGACCCAGTACTTC | CASSTSWETQYF
TRBJ1-6 | - | few | TRBV20-1 | TGCAGTGCTCAGGCATGGGAAGACTATAATTCACCCCTCCACTTT | CSAQAWEDYNSPLHF
TRBJ1-2 | - | few | TRBV3-1 | TGTGCCAGCTCGCCGGGCAGCTATAACTATGGCTACACCTTC | CASSPGSYNYGYTF
TRBJ1-2 | - | - | TRBV29-1 | TGCAGCGTCGCCCACCCGGAGGATGGCTACACCTTC | CSVAHPEDGYTF
TRBJ2-2 | TRBD2 | - | TRBV7-6 | TGTGCCAGCAGCCTTGGGACTAGCGTCAACACCGGGGAGCTGTTTTTT | CASSLGTSVNTGELFF
TRBJ1-2 | - | many | TRBV6-6 | TGTGCCAGCAGCGACCGGGAGATCTATGGCTACACCTTC | CASSDREIYGYTF
TRBJ2-1 | TRBD2 | few | TRBV11-2 | TGTGCCAGCAGCTCCCGACTAGCGGGGGCGGGGGAGCAGTTCTTC | CASSSRLAGAGEQFF
TRBJ2-2 | - | - | TRBV6-2/TRBV6-3 | TGTGCCAGCAGCCCTAGGACGGGGAACGGGGAGCTGTTTTTT | CASSPRTGNGELFF
TRBJ2-7 | TRBD1 | - | TRBV10-1 | TGCGCCAGCAGCAGACAGGGGGACGAGCAGTACTTC | CASSRQGDEQYF
TRBJ2-1 | TRBD2 | - | TRBV20-1 | TGCAGTGCTAGGCGACTAGCGGGGGGGCCGTATGAGCAGTTCTTC | CSARRLAGGPYEQFF
TRBJ2-1 | TRBD2 | few | TRBV20-1 | TGCAGTGCCGCGAGACTAGCGGGGGGGCCTCGCTACAATGAGCAGTTCTTC | CSAARLAGGPRYNEQFF
TRBJ2-7 | TRBD2 | many | TRBV7-2 | TGTGCCAGCAGTCTAGCGGGGGGGTACGAGCAGTACTTC | CASSLAGGYEQYF
TRBJ2-3 | - | few | TRBV5-1 | TGCGCCAGCAGCTTGATCCGGGGCCCAGATACGCAGTATTTT | CASSLIRGPDTQYF
TRBJ1-4 | - | - | TRBV10-2 | TGCGCCAGCCAAGCGGCGGGTAGACGCTCTAATGAAAAACTGTTTTTT | CASQAAGRRSNEKLFF
TRBJ2-5 | - | many | TRBV11-2 | TGTGCCAGCCGGGGGTACCAAGAGACCCAGTACTTC | CASRGYQETQYF
TRBJ1-2 | - | - | TRBV5-4 | TGTGCCAGCAGCTTGTCTTCAGGCTACACCTTC | CASSLSSGYTF
TRBJ1-5 | - | - | TRBV7-2 | TGTGCCAGCAGCGGTACGGTCGGGCAGCCCCAGCATTTT | CASSGTVGQPQHF
TRBJ2-6 | - | - | TRBV18 | TGTGCCAGCTCTGGTCTTGGCTCTGGGGCCAACGTCCTGACTTTC | CASSGLGSGANVLTF
TRBJ2-1 | - | - | TRBV12-3/TRBV12-4 | TGTGCCAGCAGAGTCCGGGCTGACTACAATGAGCAGTTCTTC | CASRVRADYNEQFF
TRBJ1-4 | - | few | TRBV5-6 | TGTGCCAGCAGCCCGCAGTCTAATGAAAAACTGTTTTTT | CASSPQSNEKLFF
TRBJ1-5 | TRBD1 | - | TRBV4-1 | TGCGCCAGCAGCCGCCGGACAGGGGACAATCAGCCCCAGCATTTT | CASSRRTGDNQPQHF
TRBJ2-3 | - | few | TRBV9 | TGTGCCAGCAGCTTTCGCCCCCCAAGCGGCACAGATACGCAGTATTTT | CASSFRPPSGTDTQYF
TRBJ2-3 | - | - | TRBV7-9 | TGTGCCAGCAGCCCCCGAGGGGAGGCAGATACGCAGTATTTT | CASSPRGEADTQYF